The 24 T cell receptor beta chains listed next were all sequenced from one sample in a study of T-cell reconstitution after alpha-beta-depleted transplantation in children. Unique molecular identifiers were used in preparing the TCRbeta library. MiXCR was run by TCRdb on the PCR reads, yielding one entry per CDR3 protein. Counted here are approximately 250,000 distinct CDR3 sequences, 9.7% occurring once; the ten biggest clones make up about 4.8%. The sequencing here drew on PBMCs from the stem cell graft donor, taken from the stem cell graft. The receptors originated from a human donor who donated a stem cell graft to a child with SCID.

This clonotype was counted at least ten times. The V and J genes are TRBV29-1 and TRBJ2-1; 9 positions agree with TRBD1. CDR3 size: 15 residues. Germline V lookup: CDR1 SQVTM, CDR2 ANQGSEA. Unmatched junction bases numbered 14, after V lost 6 bases and J lost 8 bases. CDR3 in DNA: TGCAGCGTCGGCTCCCCGGGACAGGGTGTGGATGAGCAGTTCTTC. Translation gives CSVGSPGQGVDEQFF.

The table lists this clonotype with many counts. The chain uses TRBV4-1 and TRBJ1-1, with D hard to call. The CDR3 has 14 amino acids. V lost 5 bases, J lost 0 bases, and 10 bases lay in between. The V gene's germline CDR1 is MGHRA and CDR2 YSYEKL. CDR3 amino acids: CASSERVLNTEAFF. DNA for the CDR3: TGCGCCAGCAGCGAGAGAGTATTGAACACTGAAGCTTTCTTT.

With regard to this clonotype: At one end the junction does not follow the germline gene, possibly because of a read error. CDR3 sequence reads: CASSQLQGTGAFF. The DNA of the CDR3 is TGTGCCAGCAGTCAACTACAGGGGACTGGAGCTTTCTTT. The V call is TRBV6-1, the J call TRBJ1-1; 7 positions agree with TRBD1. CDR1 and CDR2 (germline): MNHNS, SASEGT. CDR3 size: 13 residues.

There are many counts of this clonotype. The chain combines TRBV5-1 with TRBJ2-7; 9 bases are shared with TRBD2. The CDR3 is made up of 17 amino acids. Germline V gives CDR1 SGHRS, CDR2 YFSETQ. Trimming at V came to 1 base and at J to 2 bases, leaving 10 bases not matched to a gene. CDR3 bases: TGCGCCAGCAGCTTGTCGCTAGCGGGGAGTCCTCCCTACGAGCAGTACTTC. Translated: CASSLSLAGSPPYEQYF.

This clonotype was seen at least ten times. V usage is TRBV5-1 and J usage is TRBJ1-5; D unresolved. V shed 4 bases and J shed 5 bases, with 16 bases lying between them. Germline CDR1 is SGHRS and CDR2 is YFSETQ. This CDR3 spans 15 amino acids. CDR3 residues: CASSTARTHYQPQHF. The CDR3 DNA sequence: TGCGCCAGCAGCACAGCGAGGACTCACTATCAGCCCCAGCATTTT. The full variable domain, rest sourced from reference TRBV5-1 and TRBJ1-5, is KAGVTQTPRYLIKTRGQQVTLSCSPISGHRSVSWYQQTPGQGLQFLFEYFSETQRNKGNFPGRFSGRQFSNSRSEMNVSTLELGDSALYLCASSTARTHYQPQHFGDGTRLSIL.

This clonotype has only a few counts. The CDR3 sequence is CASSLRKETQYF. The CDR3 DNA sequence: TGTGCCAGCAGCTTAAGGAAAGAGACCCAGTACTTC. The chain is built from TRBV7-6 and TRBJ2-5; D is unclear. The CDR3 has 12 residues. CDR1 and CDR2 (germline): SGHVS, FNYEAQ. V lost 2 bases and J lost 3, with 4 bases in between.

This chain connects TRBV20-1 to TRBJ2-2, with D perhaps matching TRBD1 or TRBD2 (6 bases each). Germline V gene sequence: CDR1 DFQATT, CDR2 SNEGSKA (reference sequence). The CDR3 extends over 17 amino acids. Trimming took 6 bases from V and 1 from J, leaving 21 bases between them. In DNA form, the CDR3 reads TGCAGTGCGCCCCTTCCCCTAGAGGGGGGGAACACCGGGGAGCTGTTTTTT. It is translated as CSAPLPLEGGNTGELFF.

A word on this clonotype: A clone one base away is much larger, so this may be a read error. The rearrangement joins TRBV12-3 or TRBV12-4 to TRBJ1-2, with D possibly being TRBD1 (6 bases). The CDR3 extends over 12 amino acids. Trimming shortened V by 5 bases and J by 12 bases, and 16 bases separated the two germline ends. In DNA form, the CDR3 reads TGTGCCAGCAGTCAGGGGCTGGGAGGCGACACCTTC. This sequence encodes CASSQGLGGDTF.

This clonotype was counted at least ten times. The CDR3 here is CSAHGDAGANQPQHF. CDR3 nucleotides: TGCAGTGCCCACGGGGATGCGGGGGCCAATCAGCCCCAGCATTTT. This chain uses TRBV20-1 with TRBJ1-5, with D possibly being TRBD1 (6 bases). This CDR3 comprises 15 residues. V shed 6 bases and J shed 3 bases, with 18 bases lying between them. From germline, CDR1 is DFQATT and CDR2 SNEGSKA (reference sequence).

The V gene is TRBV20-1, the J gene TRBJ2-2; D is undetermined. The CDR3 has 14 amino acids. V lost 1 base and J lost 2, with 8 bases in between. The V gene's germline CDR1 is DFQATT and CDR2 SNEGSKA (reference sequence). CDR3 sequence (DNA): TGCAGTGCTAGAGCGGCCAGTAACACCGGGGAGCTGTTTTTT. It yields the protein CSARAASNTGELFF.

This clonotype was counted at least ten times. V and J are TRBV7-2 and TRBJ1-3, with 8 nucleotides matching TRBD1. This CDR3 is 16 amino acids long. Germline loops: CDR1 SGHTA, CDR2 FQGNSA. V was clipped by 2 bases and J by 0 bases; unmatched bases: 3. The CDR3 here is CASSLFDRGSGNTIYF. Written as DNA, the CDR3 is TGTGCCAGCAGCTTATTCGACAGGGGCTCTGGAAACACCATATATTTT.

The chain is built from TRBV4-3 and TRBJ2-1, with 13 bases lining up with TRBD2. J was trimmed by 7 bases and V by 5 bases; bases with no gene match: 11. CDR1 and CDR2 from the germline V gene are LGHNA and YSLEER. The CDR3 totals 17 residues. The chain's CDR3 is CASSITSGGALGNEQFF. The CDR3 nucleotides read TGCGCCAGCAGCATAACTAGCGGGGGGGCGTTGGGGAATGAGCAGTTCTTC.

This clonotype was observed at least ten times. The rearrangement links TRBV7-9 to TRBJ2-2; D is uncertain. The V gene's germline CDR1 is SEHNR and CDR2 FQNEAQ (reference sequence). The CDR3 runs to 13 residues. The V and J ends lost 5 bases and 6 bases respectively, with 10 bases between them. CDR3 sequence reads: CASSAHVSGELFF. The CDR3 nucleotides are TGTGCCAGCAGCGCGCACGTATCCGGGGAGCTGTTTTTT.

The rearrangement uses TRBV30 and TRBJ2-1, with no clear D. Germline CDR1 is GTSNPN and CDR2 is SVGIG (reference sequence). V was cut by 4 bases and J by 0 bases, with 7 bases left in between. The CDR3 length is 13 residues. CDR3 sequence (DNA): TGTGCCTGGAAGGAAAGCTCCTACAATGAGCAGTTCTTC. Amino acids: CAWKESSYNEQFF.

In its sample, this clonotype was seen many times. The V and J genes are TRBV20-1 and TRBJ2-1; 10 bases align to TRBD2. The CDR3 has 19 amino acids. V was pared by 1 base and J by 4 bases, with 16 bases of the junction left unmatched. Germline-derived CDR1 and CDR2 are DFQATT and SNEGSKA (reference sequence). CDR3 bases: TGCAGTGCTAGAGTGACCTACAGCGGGGGGGCCATGAGGTACAATGAGCAGTTCTTC. Translating it yields CSARVTYSGGAMRYNEQFF.

This clonotype was counted ten times or more. V gene TRBV5-5 combines with J gene TRBJ2-7; D is possibly TRBD2 (6 bases). The ends were cut back, 4 bases at V and 3 bases at J, with 14 bases in the middle. Germline CDR1 is SGHKS and CDR2 is YYEKEE (reference sequence). The CDR3 is 14 amino acids. The CDR3 DNA reads as TGTGCCAGCAGCCCACGCGGGAACAGCTACGAGCAGTACTTC. It yields the protein CASSPRGNSYEQYF.

The table lists this clonotype with many counts. The chain is built from TRBV7-3 and TRBJ1-1, with a tentative D call TRBD1 (6 bases). Trimming removed 5 bases at V and 5 bases at J, with 12 bases between. The CDR3 is 13 amino acids. Germline values: CDR1 SGHTA, CDR2 FQGTGA. The DNA for the CDR3 is TGTGCCAGCAGCCACGGGGGGCTGACTGAAGCTTTCTTT. Encoded protein: CASSHGGLTEAFF.

The sample holds many counts of this clonotype. The V call is TRBV6-1, the J call TRBJ2-4, with 14 bases that match TRBD2. CDR1 MNHNS and CDR2 SASEGT come from the germline V gene. CDR3 size: 13 residues. Unmatched junction bases numbered 4, after V lost 5 bases and J lost 13 bases. CDR3 residues: CASSPGLAGGQYF. The CDR3 DNA reads as TGTGCCAGCAGTCCCGGACTAGCGGGGGGACAGTACTTC.

V and J are TRBV12-3 or TRBV12-4 and TRBJ2-3; possible D gene TRBD1, 5 bases. This CDR3 contains 12 residues. V gave up 6 bases and J gave up 14 bases, with 18 bases separating them. The CDR3 reads CASSIGHPQSYF. CDR3 bases: TGTGCCAGCAGCATAGGACACCCGCAGTCGTATTTT.

The sample holds many counts of this clonotype. The CDR3 DNA reads as TGTGCCAGCAGTCACCGGGACAGCACAGATACGCAGTATTTT. Its protein is CASSHRDSTDTQYF. The rearrangement uses TRBV28 and TRBJ2-3; D may match TRBD1 or TRBD2 (5 bases each). The germline CDR1 and CDR2 sequences are MDHEN and SYDVKM. V was shortened by 5 bases and J by 0 bases, with 9 bases between the two germline ends. The CDR3 is made up of 14 amino acids.

In its sample, this clonotype was seen many times. The chain is built from TRBV5-1 and TRBJ2-3; TRBD2 matches 7 bases. This CDR3 has 14 residues. V gave up 3 bases and J gave up 0 bases; unmatched junction bases: 1. Germline CDR1 reads SGHRS; CDR2 reads YFSETQ. This CDR3 reads CASSWGGSTDTQYF. The DNA for the CDR3 is TGCGCCAGCAGCTGGGGAGGGAGCACAGATACGCAGTATTTT.

This clonotype was seen repeatedly, ten times or more. This sequence joins TRBV5-1 and TRBJ2-2; D perhaps matches TRBD1 (5 bases). Germline assignment: CDR1 SGHRS and CDR2 YFSETQ. This CDR3 is built from 16 residues. The V gene lost 4 bases and the J gene lost 2 bases, with 15 bases spanning the gap. This chain's CDR3 is CASSGAGSTNTGELFF. In DNA form, the CDR3 reads TGCGCCAGCAGCGGGGCAGGCTCCACCAACACCGGGGAGCTGTTTTTT. Variable domain in full (rest from reference TRBV5-1 and TRBJ2-2): KAGVTQTPRYLIKTRGQQVTLSCSPISGHRSVSWYQQTPGQGLQFLFEYFSETQRNKGNFPGRFSGRQFSNSRSEMNVSTLELGDSALYLCASSGAGSTNTGELFFGEGSRLTVL.

This clonotype appeared many times. The V and J genes are TRBV5-1 and TRBJ2-3, with 7 positions matching TRBD1. Germline V gives CDR1 SGHRS, CDR2 YFSETQ. J lost 1 base, V lost 4 bases, and 3 bases had no gene match. The length of the CDR3 is 14 residues. The chain's CDR3 is CASSPGTGTDTQYF. The DNA of the CDR3 is TGCGCCAGCAGCCCCGGGACAGGCACAGATACGCAGTATTTT.

Ten or more counts support this clonotype. The chain uses TRBV5-6 and TRBJ2-1; 8 bases line up with TRBD1. With V trimmed by 2 bases and J by 3 bases, 4 bases remained unmatched. Germline-derived CDR1 and CDR2 are SGHDT and YYEEEE. The CDR3 sequence is 15 residues long. The CDR3 coding sequence is TGTGCCAGCAGCTTTGGACAGGGTGGCTACAATGAGCAGTTCTTC. Encoded protein: CASSFGQGGYNEQFF.